Listed below are T cell receptor beta chains from one sample, sequenced in a study of blood T cells in healthy people across ages. TCRdb ran MiXCR on the 5' RACE reads and lists one entry per CDR3 protein. The table lists about 1.1 million distinct CDR3 sequences, 30% to 40% of them singletons. The material sequenced was blood. The source of these receptors is a man aged 18 to 30 in good health. Each CDR3 is given with its conserved first and last residue. The order of the fields is J gene, D gene, CDR3 length, clone size, V gene, CDR3 DNA, CDR3 protein. A D gene is named only where the DNA matches it firmly. Clone size is shown for a subset of rows, as once, few, many or a class of expanded clone.

J gene: TRBJ1-5
D gene: NA
CDR3 length: 16
clone size: NA
V gene: TRBV21-1
CDR3 DNA: TGTGCCAGCAGTAAAATCCGGGACACACATGGGCAGCCCCAGCATTTT
CDR3 protein: CASSKIRDTHGQPQHF

J gene: TRBJ1-1
D gene: NA
CDR3 length: 13
clone size: NA
V gene: TRBV6-6
CDR3 DNA: TGTGCCAGCAGTTACCCCCAGCCCGCTGAAGCTTTCTTT
CDR3 protein: CASSYPQPAEAFF

J gene: TRBJ2-1
D gene: NA
CDR3 length: 14
clone size: few
V gene: TRBV5-1
CDR3 DNA: TGCGCCAGCAGGGATTCCGCAGGTGGCAATGAGCAGTTCTTC
CDR3 protein: CASRDSAGGNEQFF

J gene: TRBJ2-1
D gene: TRBD2
CDR3 length: 18
clone size: few
V gene: TRBV9
CDR3 DNA: TGTGCCAGCAGCGCCCGATCCCTAAGCGGGGGGTTTTACAATGAGCAGTTCTTC
CDR3 protein: CASSARSLSGGFYNEQFF

J gene: TRBJ2-1
D gene: NA
CDR3 length: 13
clone size: few
V gene: TRBV7-2
CDR3 DNA: TGTGCCAGCAGCTTAGGATGGAGCAATGAGCAGTTCTTC
CDR3 protein: CASSLGWSNEQFF

J gene: TRBJ2-1
D gene: TRBD2
CDR3 length: 18
clone size: few
V gene: TRBV27
CDR3 DNA: TGTGCCAGCAGTTTATCCGGGCAGACTAGCCTCTCCTACAATGAGCAGTTCTTC
CDR3 protein: CASSLSGQTSLSYNEQFF

J gene: TRBJ1-2
D gene: TRBD1
CDR3 length: 15
clone size: few
V gene: TRBV7-2
CDR3 DNA: TGTGCCAGCAGCTTAGCGAAAGGACAGGGCTATGGCTACACCTTC
CDR3 protein: CASSLAKGQGYGYTF

J gene: TRBJ1-5
D gene: TRBD1
CDR3 length: 14
clone size: few
V gene: TRBV20-1
CDR3 DNA: TGCAGTGCTAAGGGACAGTTACTCAATCAGCCCCAGCATTTT
CDR3 protein: CSAKGQLLNQPQHF

J gene: TRBJ1-1
D gene: NA
CDR3 length: 11
clone size: NA
V gene: TRBV25-1
CDR3 DNA: TGTGCCAGCAGGGAGGGCCTGAAAGCTTTCTTT
CDR3 protein: CASREGLKAFF

J gene: TRBJ2-3
D gene: NA
CDR3 length: 14
clone size: NA
V gene: TRBV7-3
CDR3 DNA: TGTGCCAGCAGCGCCCGGGACTTCCAGGATACGCAGTATTTT
CDR3 protein: CASSARDFQDTQYF

J gene: TRBJ1-2
D gene: NA
CDR3 length: 11
clone size: once
V gene: TRBV30
CDR3 DNA: TGTGCCTGGCCTCACAAGGGAGTAAACACCTTC
CDR3 protein: CAWPHKGVNTF

J gene: TRBJ2-1
D gene: TRBD2
CDR3 length: 17
clone size: few
V gene: TRBV4-1
CDR3 DNA: TGCGCCAGCAGCCTGGGACTAGCGGAGCCTTCCTATTTTGAGCAGTTCTTC
CDR3 protein: CASSLGLAEPSYFEQFF

J gene: TRBJ1-4
D gene: TRBD1
CDR3 length: 15
clone size: NA
V gene: TRBV6-5
CDR3 DNA: TGTGCCGGCAGGCGGTCAGGGGGCCCTAATGAAAAACTGTTTTTT
CDR3 protein: CAGRRSGGPNEKLFF

J gene: TRBJ2-3
D gene: NA
CDR3 length: 15
clone size: NA
V gene: TRBV20-1
CDR3 DNA: TGCAGTGCTAGAGTAAACGGGGACCCCACAGATACGCAGTATTTT
CDR3 protein: CSARVNGDPTDTQYF

J gene: TRBJ1-5
D gene: NA
CDR3 length: 14
clone size: NA
V gene: TRBV5-6
CDR3 DNA: TGTGCCAGCAGCTCCTCGGGACTGAGGCAGCCCCAGCATTTT
CDR3 protein: CASSSSGLRQPQHF

J gene: TRBJ1-2
D gene: NA
CDR3 length: 14
clone size: NA
V gene: TRBV28
CDR3 DNA: TGTGCCAGCAGTTTATCAGGGGCCCCCTATGGCTACACCTTC
CDR3 protein: CASSLSGAPYGYTF

J gene: TRBJ1-2
D gene: NA
CDR3 length: 13
clone size: once
V gene: TRBV9
CDR3 DNA: TGTGCCCGCAGCCCCGGGGGGTACTATGGCTACACCTTC
CDR3 protein: CARSPGGYYGYTF

J gene: TRBJ1-6
D gene: NA
CDR3 length: 15
clone size: NA
V gene: TRBV5-1
CDR3 DNA: TGCGCCAGCAGCTTGGATGCAGATACGAGTTCACCCCTCCACTTT
CDR3 protein: CASSLDADTSSPLHF

J gene: TRBJ1-1
D gene: TRBD1
CDR3 length: 14
clone size: few
V gene: TRBV6-2/TRBV6-3
CDR3 DNA: TGTGCCAGCAGCCCCCGGGACAGCCAGACTGAAGCTTTCTTT
CDR3 protein: CASSPRDSQTEAFF

J gene: TRBJ1-3
D gene: NA
CDR3 length: 15
clone size: few
V gene: TRBV12-5
CDR3 DNA: TGTGCTAGTGGTTTGGCAGGGGAGGACGGAAACACCATATATTTT
CDR3 protein: CASGLAGEDGNTIYF

J gene: TRBJ2-6
D gene: NA
CDR3 length: 14
clone size: NA
V gene: TRBV29-1
CDR3 DNA: TGCAGCGTAAGAAAAGGCTCTGGGGCCAACGTCCTGACTTTC
CDR3 protein: CSVRKGSGANVLTF

J gene: TRBJ1-5
D gene: NA
CDR3 length: 15
clone size: NA
V gene: TRBV4-1
CDR3 DNA: TGCGCCAGCAACCAAGATATGTTGGGCAATCAGCCCCAGCATTTT
CDR3 protein: CASNQDMLGNQPQHF

J gene: TRBJ2-2
D gene: NA
CDR3 length: 15
clone size: NA
V gene: TRBV10-3
CDR3 DNA: TGTGCCATCAGGGTCGGGACTTCGAACACCGGGGAGCTGTTTTTT
CDR3 protein: CAIRVGTSNTGELFF

J gene: TRBJ2-7
D gene: TRBD1
CDR3 length: 15
clone size: NA
V gene: TRBV20-1
CDR3 DNA: TGCAGTGCTAGCCGGGACAGGGGGCAATTCGACGAGCAGTACTTC
CDR3 protein: CSASRDRGQFDEQYF

J gene: TRBJ1-2
D gene: NA
CDR3 length: 14
clone size: many
V gene: TRBV12-3/TRBV12-4
CDR3 DNA: TGTGCCAGCAGCTTAGGGGGAGTTAACTATGGCTACACCTTC
CDR3 protein: CASSLGGVNYGYTF

J gene: TRBJ2-7
D gene: TRBD2
CDR3 length: 16
clone size: few
V gene: TRBV5-6
CDR3 DNA: TGTGCCAGCAGCCTACCGGGACTAGCGCTTTCCTACGAGCAGTACTTC
CDR3 protein: CASSLPGLALSYEQYF

J gene: TRBJ2-1
D gene: TRBD2
CDR3 length: 16
clone size: NA
V gene: TRBV12-3/TRBV12-4
CDR3 DNA: TGTGCCAGCAGTTCCCATAGCGGGGGGGCCGACAATGAGCAGTTCTTC
CDR3 protein: CASSSHSGGADNEQFF

J gene: TRBJ2-4
D gene: NA
CDR3 length: 14
clone size: NA
V gene: TRBV28
CDR3 DNA: TGTGCCAGCAGCCCAGGGGACGCCAAAAACATTCAGTACTTC
CDR3 protein: CASSPGDAKNIQYF

J gene: TRBJ2-2
D gene: NA
CDR3 length: 17
clone size: few
V gene: TRBV5-6
CDR3 DNA: TGTGCCAGCAGCTGGGTACCGGGAAATCAGAACACCGGGGAGCTGTTTTTT
CDR3 protein: CASSWVPGNQNTGELFF

J gene: TRBJ1-2
D gene: NA
CDR3 length: 13
clone size: few
V gene: TRBV6-6
CDR3 DNA: TGTGCCAGCAGTCCCGGGACACGCCTGGGCTACACCTTC
CDR3 protein: CASSPGTRLGYTF